One TCR beta chain is described in this entry. Its antigen is currently unknown. Germline V gene lookup returns CDR1 MDHEN and CDR2 SYDVKM. V was clipped by 5 bases and J by 1 base; unmatched bases: 9. This CDR3 has 16 amino acids. Here immunoSEQ multiplex PCR was the method, and the copy in TCRdb shows in-frame clones only, minus some. There are about 180,000 clones in the sample; less than 90% occur only once, and approximately 1.6% lies in the top ten. This sample stems from a study of T cell responses to AZD1222 COVID-19 vaccine. Study conclusions and caveats: White British ancestry dominated among donors, who included more females, and clonal diversity was possibly underestimated. At baseline, seropositivity was found in only six or seven AZD1222 recipients. Nearly half of spike-specific TCRs reportedly go after variant regions that carry no mutations.

The chain has TRBV28 and TRBJ1-2; 8 bases align to TRBD1. Sequencing was performed on peripheral blood, taken on day 0 of AZD1222 vaccination. This receptor was identified in an adult in good health. This CDR3 is CASSIHGQGLNYGYTF. The CDR3 region has the DNA TGTGCCAGCAGTATCCACGGACAGGGTCTTAACTATGGCTACACCTTC.